Listed below are T cell receptor beta chains from one sample, sequenced in a study of cytomegalovirus exposure and HLA in healthy donors. Here immunoSEQ multiplex PCR was the method, and the copy in TCRdb shows in-frame clones only, minus some. The sample lists roughly 280,000 clones, roughly 70% occurring once. The sequencing input was PBMCs. The receptors were gathered from a female donor in good health and CMV-seronegative. CDR3s include the opening cysteine and the closing phenylalanine or tryptophan. Each record gives: V gene, clone size, D gene, J gene, CDR3 DNA, CDR3 protein. D genes are given only for firm matches. Rows may omit the clone size; those that give it use once, few, many or a size class.

>TRBV7-9|-|TRBD1|TRBJ2-6
TGTGCCAGCAGCTCCAGGACAGGGCCTTTCTCTGGGGCCAACGTCCTGACTTTC
CASSSRTGPFSGANVLTF
>TRBV9|-|-|TRBJ1-5
TGTGCCAGCAGCCTCACGGGAGGGAATCAGCCCCAGCATTTT
CASSLTGGNQPQHF
>TRBV23-1|-|TRBD2|TRBJ2-2
TGCGCCAGCAGTCAAACTGAGCGGGAGAAAGACACCGGGGAGCTGTTTTTT
CASSQTEREKDTGELFF
>TRBV14|few|-|TRBJ2-6
TGTGCCAGCAGCCAAACCAGACATTTCTCTGGGGCCAACGTCCTGACTTTC
CASSQTRHFSGANVLTF
>TRBV6-5|few|-|TRBJ2-5
TGTGCCAGCAATACTAGGAACCAAGAGACCCAGTACTTC
CASNTRNQETQYF
>TRBV21-1|-|-|TRBJ2-7
TGTGCCAGCAGCAAAGGGACTAGCGGGAGATACGAGCAGTACTTC
CASSKGTSGRYEQYF
>TRBV28|-|TRBD2|TRBJ2-1
TGTGCCAGCAGACGCATAGCGGGGGCCAATGAGCAGTTCTTC
CASRRIAGANEQFF
>TRBV7-9|-|TRBD1|TRBJ1-2
TGTGCCAGCAGCTTCCGGGACAGGGTCTATGGCTACACCTTC
CASSFRDRVYGYTF
>TRBV7-6|few|-|TRBJ2-3
TGTGCCAGCGGGACTAGCACAGATACGCAGTATTTT
CASGTSTDTQYF
>TRBV25-1|-|-|TRBJ1-2
TGTGCCAGCAGTGTCGCCGGGTCAAACTATGGCTACACCTTC
CASSVAGSNYGYTF
>TRBV6-4|-|-|TRBJ1-2
TGTGCCAGCAGTGAGGGGGGGGAAAACTATGGCTACACCTTC
CASSEGGENYGYTF
>TRBV11-1|once|-|TRBJ2-7
TGTGCCAGCGCTCTAGGGACTGGGGTCCACGAGCAGTACTTC
CASALGTGVHEQYF
>TRBV6-1|-|TRBD1|TRBJ1-1
TGTGCCAGCAGTAGACAGGGGGGAGGGAACACTGAAGCTTTCTTT
CASSRQGGGNTEAFF
>TRBV19|-|-|TRBJ2-2
TGTGCCAGTAGTATCGGACTCTTGGCCGGGGAGCTGTTTTTT
CASSIGLLAGELFF
>TRBV7-8|-|TRBD2|TRBJ2-1
TGTGCCAGCAGCTTACGGGAGGGCTACAATGAGCAGTTCTTC
CASSLREGYNEQFF
>TRBV21-1|-|-|TRBJ2-7
TGTGCCAGCAGCAGTCTAGCGGGTCCCTTCGCGCAGTACTTC
CASSSLAGPFAQYF
>TRBV7-2|-|TRBD2|TRBJ2-7
TGTGCCAGCACTTTGGGGGGGAGCTCCTACGAGCAGTACTTC
CASTLGGSSYEQYF
>TRBV30|few|TRBD1|TRBJ2-1
TGTGCCTGGAGGGCCGGGACAGGGAGCCACAATGAGCAGTTCTTC
CAWRAGTGSHNEQFF
>TRBV11-2|once|TRBD2|TRBJ2-7
TGTGCCAGCTCCTTGAATTCGGCGGGAGCGTTTTTCGAGCAGTACTTC
CASSLNSAGAFFEQYF
>TRBV6-1|-|-|TRBJ1-1
TGTGCCAGTAGACGGGTATTGGCCACTGAAGCTTTCTTT
CASRRVLATEAFF
>TRBV7-9|few|-|TRBJ1-1
TGTTCCAGCAGCCCGAGTGCCACCACTGAAGCTTTCTTT
CSSSPSATTEAFF
>TRBV7-2|-|-|TRBJ1-2
TGTGCCAGCAGCTTAGTAGGACAGCTCTATGGCTACACCTTC
CASSLVGQLYGYTF
>TRBV5-1|-|TRBD1|TRBJ2-3
TGCGCCAGCAGCTTCCTTACAGGGGGAGTCCTTACAGATACGCAGTATTTT
CASSFLTGGVLTDTQYF
>TRBV15|-|TRBD1|TRBJ2-6
TGTGCCACCAGTAGGAACTACTTATGGGGTGAGACAGGGTCTCCTGGGGCCAACGTCCTGACTTTC
CATSRNYLWGETGSPGANVLTF
>TRBV7-8|-|-|TRBJ2-1
TGTGCCAGCAGCTTAGCGCGTGTCGACAATGAGCAGTTCTTC
CASSLARVDNEQFF
>TRBV5-5|-|-|TRBJ1-5
TGTGCCAGCAGCTTGGAAATCGGCAGGGTGCAGCCCCAGCATTTT
CASSLEIGRVQPQHF
>TRBV5-1|once|-|TRBJ2-2
TGCGCCAGCAGCACCGGGTCCTTCGGGGAGCTGTTTTTT
CASSTGSFGELFF
>TRBV28|few|-|TRBJ2-1
TGTGCCAGCGGTTCCTACCGAAGCTCCTACAATGAGCAGTTCTTC
CASGSYRSSYNEQFF
>TRBV11-2|-|-|TRBJ2-7
TGTGCCAGCAGCTTAGGACTGAGCTCCTACGAGCAGTACTTC
CASSLGLSSYEQYF
>TRBV25-1|-|-|TRBJ1-5
TGTGCCAGCAGTCGGGATAGCAATCAGCCCCAGCATTTT
CASSRDSNQPQHF
>TRBV5-1|once|TRBD1|TRBJ1-4
TGCGCCAGCAGCCCAGGACAGGATGAAAAACTGTTTTTT
CASSPGQDEKLFF
>TRBV27|-|-|TRBJ2-7
TGTGCCAGCAGGGAGAGGCTTATTTTCTCCTACGAGCAGTACTTC
CASRERLIFSYEQYF
>TRBV25-1|-|-|TRBJ2-7
TGTGCCAGCAGCGATATCTTGGCTAGCTCCTACGAGCAGTACTTC
CASSDILASSYEQYF
>TRBV27|few|-|TRBJ1-5
TGTGCCAGCAGTTTTAGCTTAGGAGCAAGTTTGCCCCAGCATTTT
CASSFSLGASLPQHF
>TRBV4-1|-|-|TRBJ1-1
TGCGCCAGCAGCCCCCGACAGAACACTGAAGCTTTCTTT
CASSPRQNTEAFF
>TRBV2|-|TRBD2|TRBJ2-2
TGTGCCAGCAGCCCCGTTGGGGGGGTAGTCACCGGGGAGCTGTTTTTT
CASSPVGGVVTGELFF
>TRBV11-1|-|-|TRBJ2-7
TGTGCCAGCAGCCCGAAGTTAAGATACAGCTACGAGCAGTACTTC
CASSPKLRYSYEQYF
>TRBV19|-|-|TRBJ2-7
TGTGCCAGTAGTACGAAGCAGGTGTCACTCGCGGAGCAGTACTTC
CASSTKQVSLAEQYF
>TRBV7-9|once|TRBD1|TRBJ2-2
TGTTCCAGCAGCTTAGCGGAAAACAGGGGGCCCTTATCCACCGGGGAGCTGTTTTTT
CSSSLAENRGPLSTGELFF
>TRBV7-3|once|-|TRBJ1-1
TGTGCCAGCGCGGATCCGGGCACTGAAGCTTTCTTT
CASADPGTEAFF
>TRBV5-1|-|TRBD1|TRBJ1-3
TGCGCCAGCAGCGCAACAGGGGCTGGAAACACCATATATTTT
CASSATGAGNTIYF
>TRBV5-1|-|TRBD2|TRBJ2-1
TGCGCCAGCAGCTTGTTACCGGGACTAGCACACAATGAGCAGTTCTTC
CASSLLPGLAHNEQFF
>TRBV20-1|-|-|TRBJ2-7
TGCAGTGCCTCGGGCGAGCAGTACTTC
CSASGEQYF
>TRBV11-2|few|TRBD2|TRBJ2-7
TGTGCCAGCAGCCTGGGGGGGGCGGGAGGGAGCTCCTACGAGCAGTACTTC
CASSLGGAGGSSYEQYF
>TRBV2|-|-|TRBJ2-1
TGTGCCAGCCGGAGTCGGCCAATCTACAATGAGCAGTTCTTC
CASRSRPIYNEQFF
>TRBV7-9|-|TRBD1|TRBJ1-1
TGTTCCAGCAGCCGAAAGGGACAGGGGTGGAGGACTGAAGCTTTCTTT
CSSSRKGQGWRTEAFF
>TRBV7-7|few|-|TRBJ2-1
TGTGCTAGCAGCCCAGACATTTACAATGAGCAGTTCTTC
CASSPDIYNEQFF
>TRBV6-5|-|-|TRBJ2-1
TGTGCCAGCAGTTACTCGGGCGGGGCTTACAATGAGCAGTTCTTC
CASSYSGGAYNEQFF
>TRBV5-4|-|-|TRBJ2-7
TGTGCCAGCAGCCTGACTAGTTTCGACGAGCAGTACTTC
CASSLTSFDEQYF
>TRBV28|few|TRBD2|TRBJ2-3
TGTGCCAGCAGTTCCGTAGCGGGAGGAACAGATACGCAGTATTTT
CASSSVAGGTDTQYF
>TRBV27|-|TRBD2|TRBJ2-1
TGTGCCAGCAGTTTATCCGTAGCGGGAGCCCGCAATGAGCAGTTCTTC
CASSLSVAGARNEQFF
>TRBV11-2|-|-|TRBJ2-5
TGTGCCAGCAGCTTCGTGGAGGGTGGGGGAGAGACCCAGTACTTC
CASSFVEGGGETQYF